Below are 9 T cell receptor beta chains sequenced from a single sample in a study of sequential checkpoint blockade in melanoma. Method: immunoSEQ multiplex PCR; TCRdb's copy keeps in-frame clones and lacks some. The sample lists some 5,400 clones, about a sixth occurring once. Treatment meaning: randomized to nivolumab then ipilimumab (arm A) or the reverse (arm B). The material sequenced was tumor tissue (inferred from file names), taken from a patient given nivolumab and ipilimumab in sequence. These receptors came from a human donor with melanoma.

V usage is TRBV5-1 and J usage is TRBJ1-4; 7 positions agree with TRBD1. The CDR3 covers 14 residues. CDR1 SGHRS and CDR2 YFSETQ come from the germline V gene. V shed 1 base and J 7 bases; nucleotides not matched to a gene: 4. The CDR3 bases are TGCGCCAGCAGCTTGTCCCGGGACAGTGAAAAACTGTTTTTT. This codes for CASSLSRDSEKLFF.

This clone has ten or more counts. CDR3 sequence (DNA): TGTGCCAGCAGCTTCTCGTCCAGGACAGGGAACACTGAAGCTTTCTTT. It is translated as CASSFSSRTGNTEAFF. V usage is TRBV11-3 and J usage is TRBJ1-1; 7 bases are shared with TRBD1. Germline V gene data show CDR1 as SGHNT and CDR2 as YENEEA. CDR3 length: 16 residues. The J segment lost 1 base and the V segment lost 3 bases, leaving 8 bases of the junction unmatched.

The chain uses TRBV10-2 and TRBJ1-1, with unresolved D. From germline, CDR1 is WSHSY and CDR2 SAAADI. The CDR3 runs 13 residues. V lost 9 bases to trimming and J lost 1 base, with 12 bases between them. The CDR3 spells CASEGSSNTEAFF. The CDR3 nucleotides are TGCGCCAGTGAGGGATCCTCGAACACTGAAGCTTTCTTT.

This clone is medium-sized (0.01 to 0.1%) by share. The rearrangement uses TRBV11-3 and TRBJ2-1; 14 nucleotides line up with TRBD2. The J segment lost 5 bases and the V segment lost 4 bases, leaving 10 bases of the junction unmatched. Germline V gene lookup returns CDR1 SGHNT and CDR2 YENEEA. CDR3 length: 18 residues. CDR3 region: CASSSLGLAGVRNNEQFF. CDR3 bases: TGTGCCAGCAGCTCGCTGGGACTAGCGGGGGTCAGAAACAATGAGCAGTTCTTC.

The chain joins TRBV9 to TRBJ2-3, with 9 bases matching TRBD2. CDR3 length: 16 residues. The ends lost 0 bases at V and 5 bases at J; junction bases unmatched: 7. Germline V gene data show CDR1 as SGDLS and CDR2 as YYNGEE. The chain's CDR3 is CASSVGGGGALDTQYF. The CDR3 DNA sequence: TGTGCCAGCAGCGTAGGAGGCGGGGGGGCCTTAGATACGCAGTATTTT.

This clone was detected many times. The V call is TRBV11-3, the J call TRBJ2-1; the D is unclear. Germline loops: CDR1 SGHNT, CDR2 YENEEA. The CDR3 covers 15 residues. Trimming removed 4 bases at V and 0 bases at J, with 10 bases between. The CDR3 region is CASSSEVGSYNEQFF. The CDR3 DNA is TGTGCCAGCAGCTCCGAGGTAGGCTCCTACAATGAGCAGTTCTTC. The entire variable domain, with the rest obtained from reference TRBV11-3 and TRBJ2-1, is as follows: EAGVVQSPRYKIIEKKQPVAFWCNPISGHNTLYWYLQNLGQGPELLIRYENEEAVDDSQLPKDRFSAERLKGVDSTLKIQPAELGDSAVYLCASSSEVGSYNEQFFGPGTRLTVL.

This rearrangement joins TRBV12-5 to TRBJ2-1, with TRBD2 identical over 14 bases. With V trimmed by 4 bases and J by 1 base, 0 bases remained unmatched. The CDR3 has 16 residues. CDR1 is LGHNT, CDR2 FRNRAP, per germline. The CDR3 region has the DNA TGTGCTAGTGGTTGGACTAGCGGGGGGTCCTACAATGAGCAGTTCTTC. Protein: CASGWTSGGSYNEQFF.

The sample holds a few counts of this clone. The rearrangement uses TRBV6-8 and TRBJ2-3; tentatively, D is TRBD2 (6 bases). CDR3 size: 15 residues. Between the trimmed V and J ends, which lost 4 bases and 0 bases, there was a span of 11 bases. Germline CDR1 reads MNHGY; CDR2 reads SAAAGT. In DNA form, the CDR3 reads TGTGCCAGCAGTTCCGGGACTTCTAGCACAGATACGCAGTATTTT. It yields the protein CASSSGTSSTDTQYF.

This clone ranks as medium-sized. The CDR3 DNA is TGTGCCAGCAGCTCACGGACTAGCGGGGTCAAAAATGAGCAGTTCTTC. The encoded protein is CASSSRTSGVKNEQFF. The gene calls are TRBV9 and TRBJ2-1; 12 bases align to TRBD2. The CDR3 covers 16 residues. Trimming cost V 4 bases and J 7 bases; bases outside gene matches: 9. The germline V gene has CDR1 SGDLS and CDR2 YYNGEE.